This TCR beta chain derives from a study of early T cells in non-severe SARS-CoV-2 infection. Overall study context: Alpha and beta chains were unpaired, from unsorted whole-blood bulk RNA.

The length of the CDR3 is 19 residues. The germline V gene has CDR1 SGHRS and CDR2 YFSETQ. After removal of 4 bases from V and 2 bases from J, the junction contained 17 bases not matched to a gene. This clonotype showed up just a few times. Each single cDNA molecule received a unique molecular identifier. TCRdb reprocessed the 5' RACE reads via MiXCR and lists one record per CDR3 protein. The sample shows nearly 90,000 distinct CDR3 sequences, approximately 15% of them seen only once. This receptor was taken from an adult who was a healthcare worker with PCR-confirmed SARS-CoV-2 infection or an uninfected control (not recorded which). V and J are TRBV5-1 and TRBJ2-5; the match to TRBD1 covers 10 bases. Sequencing input: whole blood. CDR3 nucleotides: TGCGCCAGCAGCCCCGGACAGGGGGTCGCATGGGGTTTGCAAGAGACCCAGTACTTC. This translates into CASSPGQGVAWGLQETQYF.